The 10 T cell receptor beta chains presented below share a single source sample, sequenced in a study of T cells in Graves' hyperthyroidism and ophthalmopathy. The investigators amplified TCR beta CDR3 regions from RNA transcripts. Using the HTBI primer set, a first-round RT-PCR was run on the TCR CDR3. TCRdb reprocessed the multiplex PCR reads via MiXCR and lists one record per CDR3 protein. The top ten clones hold roughly a sixth of a sample with around 340,000 distinct CDR3 sequences, approximately 18% of them seen once. Sequences were obtained from blood. These receptor sequences come from a woman aged 40 to 50 with Graves' ophthalmopathy.

In its sample, this clonotype was seen many times. The J gene is TRBJ1-2, the V gene TRBV27; a possible D gene is TRBD1 (5 bases). Germline V gene lookup returns CDR1 MNHEY and CDR2 SMNVEV (reference sequence). V shed 4 bases and J shed 4 bases, with 19 bases lying between them. CDR3 size: 16 residues. The CDR3 region is CASSSNPGTASYGYTF. The CDR3 coding sequence is TGTGCCAGCAGTTCAAATCCCGGGACGGCATCCTATGGCTACACCTTC.

In this sample, this clonotype turned up many times. The CDR3 sequence: CATGQGEETQYF. The CDR3 region has the DNA TGTGCCACGGGACAAGGGGAAGAGACCCAGTACTTC. The chain recombines TRBV24-1 with TRBJ2-5; the D gene is possibly TRBD1 (6 bases). The CDR3 runs 12 residues. CDR1 is KGHDR and CDR2 is SFDVKD in the germline V gene. V lost 10 bases and J 3 bases, leaving 11 bases between the germline ends.

This clonotype was found many times. The chain joins TRBV28 to TRBJ2-7; D is unresolved. CDR1 is MDHEN and CDR2 is SYDVKM in the germline V gene. V was shortened by 5 bases and J by 3 bases, with 8 bases between the two germline ends. CDR3 length: 12 residues. The CDR3 sequence is CASSLRFYEQYF. The CDR3 nucleotides are TGTGCCAGCAGTCTCCGCTTCTACGAGCAGTACTTC.

The sample holds many counts of this clonotype. The CDR3 region is CSARRRTEGHTQYF. The CDR3 region has the DNA TGCAGTGCTAGGCGACGGACAGAGGGTCATACGCAGTATTTT. J is TRBJ2-3 and V is TRBV20-1, with D perhaps TRBD1 (6 bases). Trimming shortened V by 3 bases and J by 7 bases, and 17 bases separated the two germline ends. Germline CDR1 and CDR2: DFQATT and SNEGSKA (reference sequence). The CDR3 covers 14 residues.

V and J are TRBV30 and TRBJ1-6; D is unclear. This CDR3 is built from 11 residues. CDR1 is GTSNPN and CDR2 is SVGIG in the germline V gene (reference sequence). Trimming removed 4 bases from V and 7 bases from J, with 5 bases in between. The CDR3 coding sequence is TGTGCCTGGACCGACAATTCACCCCTCCACTTT. Amino acids: CAWTDNSPLHF.

This clonotype was recorded at least ten times. The CDR3 is CATSRDRRTGTGELFF. For the CDR3, the DNA is TGTGCCACCAGCAGAGATCGGCGGACGGGCACCGGGGAGCTGTTTTTT. This rearrangement joins TRBV15 to TRBJ2-2; D call uncertain. Trimming stripped 0 bases from V and 4 bases from J, with 12 bases between. CDR3 length: 16 residues. Per the germline V gene, CDR1 is LNHNV and CDR2 is YYDKDF (reference sequence).

V gene TRBV28 combines with J gene TRBJ2-7, with 12 bases fitting TRBD2. Germline loops: CDR1 MDHEN, CDR2 SYDVKM. V shed 8 bases, J shed 4 bases, and the junction held 0 bases outside the gene matches. This CDR3 contains 12 residues. CDR3 region: CASLAGGYEQYF. CDR3 nucleotide sequence: TGTGCCAGCCTAGCGGGAGGGTACGAGCAGTACTTC.

This clonotype occurred many times. This chain joins TRBV7-8 and TRBJ2-7; 7 nucleotides match TRBD2. Germline CDR1 and CDR2: SGHVS and FQNEAQ. V shed 1 base, J shed 4 bases, and the junction held 4 bases outside the gene matches. CDR3 size: 14 residues. CDR3 sequence reads: CASSLGGSFYEQYF. CDR3 coding DNA: TGTGCCAGCAGCTTAGGCGGGAGTTTTTACGAGCAGTACTTC.

This clonotype was recorded many times. V and J are TRBV6-5 and TRBJ2-2, with D maybe TRBD1 (5 bases). There are 15 residues in the CDR3. CDR1 and CDR2 (germline): MNHEY, SVGAGI. V was pared by 2 bases and J by 4 bases, with 11 bases between. The CDR3 region has the DNA TGTGCCAGCAGTTACAGCAGGGTGGCCACCGGGGAGCTGTTTTTT. Translation gives CASSYSRVATGELFF.

This clonotype occurred many times. The genes are TRBV12-3 or TRBV12-4 and TRBJ1-1; D uncertain. This CDR3 comprises 16 residues. V was cut by 1 base and J by 1 base, with 13 bases left in between. CDR3 residues: CASSLVVGPENTEAFF. The CDR3 coding sequence is TGTGCCAGCAGTTTAGTAGTTGGGCCGGAGAACACTGAAGCTTTCTTT.